Presented here are 14 T cell receptor beta chains from one specimen sequenced in a study of PD-L1 blockade in urothelial cancer. Time point meaning: pretreatment peripheral blood. TCRdb keeps only in-frame clones here, not all; method: immunoSEQ multiplex PCR. This table has around 130,000 clones, 70% to 85% appearing once. This specimen was PBMCs, taken around atezolizumab (anti-PD-L1) treatment. All receptors come from a man in his fifties or sixties with urothelial cancer.

The chain combines TRBV5-1 with TRBJ2-1; the D is unclear. The germline V and J ends were trimmed by 0 bases and 4 bases, with 5 bases remaining between them. This CDR3 is 13 amino acids long. Germline CDR1 is SGHRS and CDR2 is YFSETQ. The CDR3 DNA is TGCGCCAGCAGCTTGGCAATTTACAATGAGCAGTTCTTC. Amino acids: CASSLAIYNEQFF. The variable domain in full, with the rest retrieved from reference TRBV5-1 and TRBJ2-1, is KAGVTQTPRYLIKTRGQQVTLSCSPISGHRSVSWYQQTPGQGLQFLFEYFSETQRNKGNFPGRFSGRQFSNSRSEMNVSTLELGDSALYLCASSLAIYNEQFFGPGTRLTVL.

The chain carries TRBV10-3 and TRBJ2-7; D is undetermined. Germline loops: CDR1 ENHRY, CDR2 SYGVKD. Between the trimmed V and J ends, which lost 8 bases and 0 bases, there was a span of 11 bases. The CDR3 is made up of 13 amino acids. In DNA, the CDR3 is TGTGCCATCCGTCCAGGTAGCTCCTACGAGCAGTACTTC. It is translated as CAIRPGSSYEQYF.

Concerning this clone: Other nucleotide sequences from this sample produce the same CDR3. The chain carries TRBV11-2 and TRBJ2-7; 9 bases line up with TRBD2. Germline V gene sequence: CDR1 SGHAT, CDR2 FQNNGV. V gave up 1 base and J gave up 1 base; unmatched junction bases: 5. The CDR3 is made up of 16 amino acids. CDR3 residues: CASSLVTSGPSYEQYF. CDR3 sequence (DNA): TGTGCCAGCAGCTTAGTAACTAGCGGGCCGTCCTACGAGCAGTACTTC.

The chain combines TRBV4-2 with TRBJ2-7, with TRBD2 identical over 8 bases. Per the germline V gene, CDR1 is LGHNA and CDR2 is YNFKEQ. Trimming at V came to 0 bases and at J to 2 bases, leaving 6 bases not matched to a gene. The CDR3 contains 16 residues. The CDR3 DNA sequence: TGTGCCAGCAGCCAAGATCTGATAGCGGGAACCTACGAGCAGTACTTC. Protein product: CASSQDLIAGTYEQYF.

This clone was recorded a few times. The chain links TRBV19 to TRBJ2-4; tentatively, D is TRBD2 (5 bases). Germline V CDR1 and CDR2: LNHDA, SQIVND (reference sequence). This CDR3 region has 13 residues. V lost 3 bases and J 8 bases, leaving 11 bases between the germline ends. The CDR3, as DNA: TGTGCCAGTAGTATGGTACCGAGGGACATTCAGTACTTC. Translation: CASSMVPRDIQYF.

The J gene is TRBJ1-1, the V gene TRBV27, with D hard to call. CDR1 and CDR2 from the germline V gene are MNHEY and SMNVEV (reference sequence). The V gene lost 3 bases and the J gene lost 0 bases, with 8 bases spanning the gap. The CDR3 sequence is 14 residues long. The CDR3 coding sequence is TGTGCCAGCAGTTTCGGAGCAATGAACACTGAAGCTTTCTTT. Encoded protein: CASSFGAMNTEAFF.

Details on this clone: This CDR3 is also generated by other DNA sequences in the sample. The chain carries TRBV5-1 and TRBJ1-2; 8 bases agree with TRBD1. This CDR3 has 12 amino acids. The trim removed 2 bases at V and 7 bases at J, leaving 1 base unmatched. Germline CDR1 SGHRS, CDR2 YFSETQ. CDR3 sequence (DNA): TGCGCCAGCAGCTTAACAGGGGGTGGCTACACCTTC. It yields the protein CASSLTGGGYTF. Together with reference TRBV5-1 and TRBJ1-2, the CDR3 gives the full variable domain: KAGVTQTPRYLIKTRGQQVTLSCSPISGHRSVSWYQQTPGQGLQFLFEYFSETQRNKGNFPGRFSGRQFSNSRSEMNVSTLELGDSALYLCASSLTGGGYTFGSGTRLTVV.

This clone showed up just a few times. The V call is TRBV30, the J call TRBJ2-1; D remains unclear. V dropped 2 bases and J dropped 4 bases, with 6 bases sitting between them. The germline V gene encodes CDR1 GTSNPN and CDR2 SVGIG (reference sequence). This CDR3 spans 12 amino acids. CDR3 DNA sequence: TGTGCCTGGAGTTTACAGTACAATGAGCAGTTCTTC. It codes for CAWSLQYNEQFF.

The chain is built from TRBV9 and TRBJ2-2; D is possibly TRBD1 (5 bases). This CDR3 has 16 amino acids. Trimming removed 0 bases from V and 3 bases from J, with 12 bases in between. Germline CDR1 SGDLS, CDR2 YYNGEE. The CDR3 region has the DNA TGTGCCAGCAGCGTAGCCTCTGACAGTCACACCGGGGAGCTGTTTTTT. This translates into CASSVASDSHTGELFF.

The chain employs TRBV18 and TRBJ1-1, with D uncertain. Germline V CDR1 and CDR2: KGHSH, LQKENI. V was pared by 2 bases and J by 11 bases, with 12 bases between. The CDR3 length is 12 residues. CDR3 nucleotides: TGTGCCAGCTCACCATTTGAGGGTGTGGCTTTCTTT. Amino acid sequence: CASSPFEGVAFF.

V gene TRBV28 combines with J gene TRBJ1-5, with TRBD1 identical over 7 bases. The CDR3 runs to 15 residues. Germline lookup yields CDR1 MDHEN and CDR2 SYDVKM. Trimming took 6 bases from V and 7 from J; bases not matched to a gene: 12. The CDR3: CASSLPQGGRQPQHF. CDR3 DNA: TGTGCCAGCAGCCTGCCTCAGGGGGGAAGACAGCCCCAGCATTTT.

J is TRBJ2-7 and V is TRBV5-6; 9 bases map to TRBD1. The V gene's germline CDR1 is SGHDT and CDR2 YYEEEE. CDR3 length: 15 amino acids. J gave up 2 bases and V 3 bases, and 6 bases lay outside the gene matches. The DNA of the CDR3 is TGTGCCAGCAGCTCCCGGACAGGGGTCCCCTACGAGCAGTACTTC. Amino acids: CASSSRTGVPYEQYF.

The chain uses TRBV5-1 and TRBJ2-2; D gene unclear. V lost 3 bases and J lost 2, with 5 bases in between. Per the germline V gene, CDR1 is SGHRS and CDR2 is YFSETQ. The CDR3 runs to 13 residues. The CDR3 DNA is TGCGCCAGCAGCTCCCTAAACACCGGGGAGCTGTTTTTT. Translating gives CASSSLNTGELFF. The whole variable domain, remainder taken from reference TRBV5-1 and TRBJ2-2, is KAGVTQTPRYLIKTRGQQVTLSCSPISGHRSVSWYQQTPGQGLQFLFEYFSETQRNKGNFPGRFSGRQFSNSRSEMNVSTLELGDSALYLCASSSLNTGELFFGEGSRLTVL.

The chain recombines TRBV28 with TRBJ1-1, with TRBD1 matching over 8 bases. V shed 5 bases and J 7 bases; nucleotides not matched to a gene: 12. The germline CDR1 and CDR2 sequences are MDHEN and SYDVKM. The length of the CDR3 is 15 residues. The DNA for the CDR3 is TGTGCCAGCAGTAACGGACAGGGACCCCCTCGTGAAGCTTTCTTT. This sequence encodes CASSNGQGPPREAFF. Complete variable domain (other parts from reference TRBV28 and TRBJ1-1): DVKVTQSSRYLVKRTGEKVFLECVQDMDHENMFWYRQDPGLGLRLIYFSYDVKMKEKGDIPEGYSVSREKKERFSLILESASTNQTSMYLCASSNGQGPPREAFFGQGTRLTVV.